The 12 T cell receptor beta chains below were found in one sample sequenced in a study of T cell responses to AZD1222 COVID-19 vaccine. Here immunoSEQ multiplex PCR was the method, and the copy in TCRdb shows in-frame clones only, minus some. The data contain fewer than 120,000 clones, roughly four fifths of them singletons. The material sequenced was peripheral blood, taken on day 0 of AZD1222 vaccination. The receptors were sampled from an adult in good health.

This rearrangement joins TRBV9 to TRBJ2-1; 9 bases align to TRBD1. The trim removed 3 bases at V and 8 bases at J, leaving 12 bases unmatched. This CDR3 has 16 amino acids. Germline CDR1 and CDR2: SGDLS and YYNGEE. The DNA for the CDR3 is TGTGCCAGCAGCGCGAGCCCACAGGGGGCTTTCGATGAGCAGTTCTTC. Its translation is CASSASPQGAFDEQFF.

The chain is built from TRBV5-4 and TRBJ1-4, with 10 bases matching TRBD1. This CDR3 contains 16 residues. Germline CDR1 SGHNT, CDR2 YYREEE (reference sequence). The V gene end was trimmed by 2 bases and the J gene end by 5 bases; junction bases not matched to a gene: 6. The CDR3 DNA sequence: TGTGCCAGCAGCTTCGGGACAGGGGTTCGCAATGAAAAACTGTTTTTT. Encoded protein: CASSFGTGVRNEKLFF.

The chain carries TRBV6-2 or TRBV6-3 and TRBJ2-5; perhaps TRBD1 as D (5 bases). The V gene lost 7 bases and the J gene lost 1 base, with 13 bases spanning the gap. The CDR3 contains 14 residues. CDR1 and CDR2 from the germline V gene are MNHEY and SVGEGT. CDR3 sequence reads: CASTPLGRQETQYF. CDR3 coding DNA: TGTGCCAGCACCCCCTTGGGGCGCCAAGAGACCCAGTACTTC.

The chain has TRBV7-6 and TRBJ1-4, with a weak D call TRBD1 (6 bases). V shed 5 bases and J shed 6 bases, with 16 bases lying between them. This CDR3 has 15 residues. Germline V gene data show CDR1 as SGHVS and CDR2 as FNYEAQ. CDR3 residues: CASSPGQPAYEKLFF. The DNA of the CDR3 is TGTGCCAGCAGCCCTGGACAGCCAGCTTATGAAAAACTGTTTTTT.

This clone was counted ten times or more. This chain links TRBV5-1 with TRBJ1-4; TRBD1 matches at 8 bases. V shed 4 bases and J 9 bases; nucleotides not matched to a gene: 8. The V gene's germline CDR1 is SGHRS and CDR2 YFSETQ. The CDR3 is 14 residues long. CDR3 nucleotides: TGCGCCAGCAGCATCGGACAGGGAACGAAAAAACTGTTTTTT. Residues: CASSIGQGTKKLFF.

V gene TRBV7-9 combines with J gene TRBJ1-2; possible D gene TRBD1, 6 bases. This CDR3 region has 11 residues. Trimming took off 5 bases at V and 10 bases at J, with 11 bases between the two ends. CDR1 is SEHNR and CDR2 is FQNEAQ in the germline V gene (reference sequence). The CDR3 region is CASSVGGAYTF. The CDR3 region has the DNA TGTGCCAGCAGCGTAGGGGGTGCCTACACCTTC. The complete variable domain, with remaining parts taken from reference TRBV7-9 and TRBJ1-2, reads DTGVSQNPRHKITKRGQNVTFRCDPISEHNRLYWYRQTLGQGPEFLTYFQNEAQLEKSRLLSDRFSAERPKGSFSTLEIQRTEQGDSAMYLCASSVGGAYTFGSGTRLTVV.

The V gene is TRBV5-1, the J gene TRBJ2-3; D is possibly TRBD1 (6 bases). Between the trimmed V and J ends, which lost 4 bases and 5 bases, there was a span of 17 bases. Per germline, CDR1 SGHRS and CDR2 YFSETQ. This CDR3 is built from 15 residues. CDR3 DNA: TGCGCCAGCAGCGGTCAGGGGAGAGTTGAAGATACGCAGTATTTT. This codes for CASSGQGRVEDTQYF.

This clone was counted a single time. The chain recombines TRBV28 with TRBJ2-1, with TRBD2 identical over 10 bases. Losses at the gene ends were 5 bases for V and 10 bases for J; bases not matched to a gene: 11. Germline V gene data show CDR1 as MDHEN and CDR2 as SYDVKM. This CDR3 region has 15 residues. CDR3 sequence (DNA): TGTGCCAGCAGTCCGGGACTAGCGAGCTCCGGGGAGCAGTTCTTC. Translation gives CASSPGLASSGEQFF.

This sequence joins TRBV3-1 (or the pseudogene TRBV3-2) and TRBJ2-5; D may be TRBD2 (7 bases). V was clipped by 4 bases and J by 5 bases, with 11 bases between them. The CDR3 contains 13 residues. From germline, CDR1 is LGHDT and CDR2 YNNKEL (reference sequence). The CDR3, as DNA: TGTGCCAGCAGCCGGGAGGGGGGGGAGACCCAGTACTTC. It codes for CASSREGGETQYF.

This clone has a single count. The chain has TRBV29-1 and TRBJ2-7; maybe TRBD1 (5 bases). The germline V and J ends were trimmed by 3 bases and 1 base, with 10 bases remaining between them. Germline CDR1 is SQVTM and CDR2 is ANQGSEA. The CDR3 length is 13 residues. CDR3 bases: TGCAGCGTTGAGACAGAGTATTCCTACGAGCAGTACTTC. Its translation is CSVETEYSYEQYF.

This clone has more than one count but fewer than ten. The CDR3 loop is CASSQGPGTYGYTF. Here the CDR3 DNA reads TGCGCCAGCAGCCAAGGTCCAGGGACCTATGGCTACACCTTC. This chain uses TRBV4-1 with TRBJ1-2, with a weak D call TRBD1 (5 bases). The CDR3 has 14 residues. Trimming took off 1 base at V and 4 bases at J, with 10 bases between the two ends. Germline CDR1 is MGHRA and CDR2 is YSYEKL.

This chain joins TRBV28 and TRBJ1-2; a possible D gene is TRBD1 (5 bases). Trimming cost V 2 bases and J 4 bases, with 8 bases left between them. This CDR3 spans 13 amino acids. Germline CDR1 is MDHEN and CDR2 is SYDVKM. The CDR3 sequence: CASSLPGSYGYTF. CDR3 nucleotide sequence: TGTGCCAGCAGTTTACCAGGGAGCTATGGCTACACCTTC.